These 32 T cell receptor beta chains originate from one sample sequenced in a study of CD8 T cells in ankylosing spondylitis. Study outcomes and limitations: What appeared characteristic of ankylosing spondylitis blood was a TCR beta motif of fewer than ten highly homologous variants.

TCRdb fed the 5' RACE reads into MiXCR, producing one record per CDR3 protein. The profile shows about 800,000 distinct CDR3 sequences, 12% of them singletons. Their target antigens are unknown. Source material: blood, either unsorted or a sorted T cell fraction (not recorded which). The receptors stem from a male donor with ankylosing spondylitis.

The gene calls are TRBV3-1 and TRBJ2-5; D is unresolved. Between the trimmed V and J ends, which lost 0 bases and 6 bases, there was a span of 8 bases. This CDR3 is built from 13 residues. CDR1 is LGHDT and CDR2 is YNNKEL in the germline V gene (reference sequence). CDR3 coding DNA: TGTGCCAGCAGCCAAGAAGATGGAAAGACCCAGTACTTC. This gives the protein CASSQEDGKTQYF.

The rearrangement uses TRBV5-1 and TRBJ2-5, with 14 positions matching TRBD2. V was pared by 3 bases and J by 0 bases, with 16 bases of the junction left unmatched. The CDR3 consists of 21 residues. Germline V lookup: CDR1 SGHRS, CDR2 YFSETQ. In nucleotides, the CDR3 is TGCGCCAGCAGCTCTCGGCTCAAGGGACTAGCGGGAGTACGGGACCAAGAGACCCAGTACTTC. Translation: CASSSRLKGLAGVRDQETQYF. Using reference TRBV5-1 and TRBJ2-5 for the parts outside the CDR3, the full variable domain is KAGVTQTPRYLIKTRGQQVTLSCSPISGHRSVSWYQQTPGQGLQFLFEYFSETQRNKGNFPGRFSGRQFSNSRSEMNVSTLELGDSALYLCASSSRLKGLAGVRDQETQYFGPGTRLLVL.

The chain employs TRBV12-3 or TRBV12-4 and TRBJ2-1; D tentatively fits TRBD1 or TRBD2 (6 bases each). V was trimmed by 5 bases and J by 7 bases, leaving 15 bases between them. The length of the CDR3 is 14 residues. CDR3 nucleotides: TGTGCCAGCAGTCCTCCCGGGGGCGCGAATGAGCAGTTCTTC. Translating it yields CASSPPGGANEQFF.

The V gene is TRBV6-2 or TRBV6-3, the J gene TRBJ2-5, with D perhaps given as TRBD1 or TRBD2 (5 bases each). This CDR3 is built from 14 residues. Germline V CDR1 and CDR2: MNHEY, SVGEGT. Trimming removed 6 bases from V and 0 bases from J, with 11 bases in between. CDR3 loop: CASRARGDQETQYF. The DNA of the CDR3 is TGTGCCAGCAGGGCCCGAGGGGACCAAGAGACCCAGTACTTC.

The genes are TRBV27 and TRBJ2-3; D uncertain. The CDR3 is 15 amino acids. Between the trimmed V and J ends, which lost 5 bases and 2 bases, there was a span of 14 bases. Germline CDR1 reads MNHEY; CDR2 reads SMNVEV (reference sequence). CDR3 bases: TGTGCCAGCAGTCCCAGGTTCGGGTACACAGATACGCAGTATTTT. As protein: CASSPRFGYTDTQYF.

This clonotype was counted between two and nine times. CDR3 in amino acids: CASSRNGRAFTDTQYF. As DNA, the CDR3 is TGTGCCAGCAGCCGTAATGGCAGGGCCTTCACAGATACGCAGTATTTT. This chain links TRBV7-2 with TRBJ2-3, with TRBD1 as a possible D gene (5 bases). From germline, CDR1 is SGHTA and CDR2 FQGNSA. The CDR3 has 16 residues. Trimming pared 5 bases from V and 2 bases from J, leaving 17 bases between.

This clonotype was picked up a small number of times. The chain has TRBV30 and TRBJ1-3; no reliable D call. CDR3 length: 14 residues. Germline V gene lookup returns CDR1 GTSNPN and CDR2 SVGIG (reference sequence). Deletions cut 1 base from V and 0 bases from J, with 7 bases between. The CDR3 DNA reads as TGTGCCTGGAGTGGATACTCCTCTGGAAACACCATATATTTT. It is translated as CAWSGYSSGNTIYF. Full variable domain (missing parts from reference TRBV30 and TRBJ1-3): SQTIHQWPATLVQPVGSPLSLECTVEGTSNPNLYWYRQAAGRGLQLLFYSVGIGQISSEVPQNLSASRPQDRQFILSSKKLLLSDSGFYLCAWSGYSSGNTIYFGEGSWLTVV.

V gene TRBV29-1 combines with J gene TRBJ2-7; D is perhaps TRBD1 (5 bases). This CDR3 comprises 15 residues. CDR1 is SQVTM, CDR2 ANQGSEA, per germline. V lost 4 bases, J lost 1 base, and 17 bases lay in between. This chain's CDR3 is CSVATGGVSSYEQYF. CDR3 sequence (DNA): TGCAGCGTTGCTACAGGCGGAGTATCTTCCTACGAGCAGTACTTC.

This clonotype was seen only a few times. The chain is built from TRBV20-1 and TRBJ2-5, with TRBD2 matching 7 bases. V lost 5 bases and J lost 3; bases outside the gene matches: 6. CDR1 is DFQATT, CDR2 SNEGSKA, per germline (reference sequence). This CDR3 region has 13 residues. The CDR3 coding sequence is TGCAGTGCTTATACTAGCGTCAAAGAGACCCAGTACTTC. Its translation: CSAYTSVKETQYF.

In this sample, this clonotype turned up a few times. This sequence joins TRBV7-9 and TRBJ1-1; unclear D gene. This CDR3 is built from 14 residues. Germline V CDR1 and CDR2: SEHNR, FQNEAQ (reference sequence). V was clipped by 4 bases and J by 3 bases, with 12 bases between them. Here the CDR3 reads CASSSPGSYTEAFF. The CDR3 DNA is TGTGCCAGCAGCTCCCCCGGCAGCTACACTGAAGCTTTCTTT.

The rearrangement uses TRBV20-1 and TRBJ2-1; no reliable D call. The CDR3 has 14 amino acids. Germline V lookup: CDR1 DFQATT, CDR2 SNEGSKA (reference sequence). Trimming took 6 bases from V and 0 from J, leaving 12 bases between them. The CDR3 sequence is CSAQTDNSYNEQFF. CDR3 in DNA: TGCAGTGCCCAGACTGACAACTCCTACAATGAGCAGTTCTTC.

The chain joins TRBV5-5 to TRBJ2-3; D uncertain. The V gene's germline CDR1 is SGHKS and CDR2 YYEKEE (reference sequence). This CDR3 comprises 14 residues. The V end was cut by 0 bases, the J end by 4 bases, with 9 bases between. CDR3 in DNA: TGTGCCAGCAGCTTGGAGGCTAGATCAGATACGCAGTATTTT. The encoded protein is CASSLEARSDTQYF.

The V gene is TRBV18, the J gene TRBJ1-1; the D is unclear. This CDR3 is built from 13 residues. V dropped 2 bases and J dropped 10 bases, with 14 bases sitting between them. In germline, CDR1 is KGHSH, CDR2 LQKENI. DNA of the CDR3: TGTGCCAGCTCACCAGATCGGGCGCCCGGAGCTTTCTTT. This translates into CASSPDRAPGAFF.

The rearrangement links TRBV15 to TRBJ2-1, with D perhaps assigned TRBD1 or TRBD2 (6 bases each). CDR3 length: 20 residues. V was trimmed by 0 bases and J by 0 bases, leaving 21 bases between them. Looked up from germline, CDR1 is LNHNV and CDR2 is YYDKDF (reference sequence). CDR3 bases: TGTGCCACCAGCAGAGATGATGCCCGGAGGGGGGAGAGCTCCTACAATGAGCAGTTCTTC. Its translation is CATSRDDARRGESSYNEQFF.

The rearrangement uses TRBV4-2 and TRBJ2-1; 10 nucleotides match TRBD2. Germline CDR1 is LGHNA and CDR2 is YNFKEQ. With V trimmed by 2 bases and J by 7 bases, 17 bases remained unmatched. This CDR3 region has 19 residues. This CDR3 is CASSQRLRYLAGARNEQFF. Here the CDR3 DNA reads TGTGCCAGCAGCCAAAGGCTAAGGTACCTAGCGGGGGCCAGGAATGAGCAGTTCTTC.

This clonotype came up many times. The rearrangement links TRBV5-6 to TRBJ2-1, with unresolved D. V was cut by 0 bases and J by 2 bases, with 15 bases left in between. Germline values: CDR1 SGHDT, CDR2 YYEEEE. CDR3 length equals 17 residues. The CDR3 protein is CASSLGPVNRAYNEQFF. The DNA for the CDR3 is TGTGCCAGCAGCTTGGGCCCGGTGAATCGCGCCTACAATGAGCAGTTCTTC.

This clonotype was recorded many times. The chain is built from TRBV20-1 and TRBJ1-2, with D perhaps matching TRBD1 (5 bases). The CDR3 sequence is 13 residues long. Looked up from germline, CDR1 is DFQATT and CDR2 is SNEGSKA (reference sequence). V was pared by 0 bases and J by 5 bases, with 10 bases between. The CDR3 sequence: CSARDRGWYGYTF. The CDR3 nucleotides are TGCAGTGCTAGAGATAGGGGATGGTATGGCTACACCTTC.

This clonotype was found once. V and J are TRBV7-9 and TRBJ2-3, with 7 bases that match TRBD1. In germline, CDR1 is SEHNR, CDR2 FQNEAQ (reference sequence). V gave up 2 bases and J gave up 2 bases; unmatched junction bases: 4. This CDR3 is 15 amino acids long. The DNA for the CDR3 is TGTGCCAGCAGCTTATGGGACAGACTCACAGATACGCAGTATTTT. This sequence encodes CASSLWDRLTDTQYF.

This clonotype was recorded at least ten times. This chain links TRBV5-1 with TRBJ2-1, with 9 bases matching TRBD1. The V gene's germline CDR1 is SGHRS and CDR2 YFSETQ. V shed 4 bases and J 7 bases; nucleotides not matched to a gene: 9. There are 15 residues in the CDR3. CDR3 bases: TGCGCCAGCAGCCCCGGGACAGGGAGGTTAAATGAGCAGTTCTTC. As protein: CASSPGTGRLNEQFF.

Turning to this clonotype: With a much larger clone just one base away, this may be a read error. Written as DNA, the CDR3 is TGCGCCAGCAGCTTCCTAGCGGGATGGAGCACAGATACGCAGTATTTT. Protein: CASSFLAGWSTDTQYF. The V call is TRBV5-1, the J call TRBJ2-3, with 9 bases aligning to TRBD2. Germline V CDR1 and CDR2: SGHRS, YFSETQ. This CDR3 is built from 16 residues. V shed 2 bases, J shed 0 bases, and the junction held 4 bases outside the gene matches.

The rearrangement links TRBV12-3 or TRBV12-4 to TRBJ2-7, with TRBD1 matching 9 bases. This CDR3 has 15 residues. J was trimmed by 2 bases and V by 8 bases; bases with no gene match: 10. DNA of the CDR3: TGTGCCAGCCTCCCTGGGGGACAGGGCCCCTACGAGCAGTACTTC. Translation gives CASLPGGQGPYEQYF.

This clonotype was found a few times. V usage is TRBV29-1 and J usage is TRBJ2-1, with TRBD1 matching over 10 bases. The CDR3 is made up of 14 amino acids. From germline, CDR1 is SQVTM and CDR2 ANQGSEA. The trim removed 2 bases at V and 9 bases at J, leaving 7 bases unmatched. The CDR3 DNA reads TGCAGCGTTGAACGGGACAGGGGTATGAGTGAGCAGTTCTTC. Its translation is CSVERDRGMSEQFF.

CDR3 in amino acids: CASSQSGDSGNTIYF. In DNA, the CDR3 is TGTGCCAGCTCTCAATCAGGGGACTCAGGAAACACCATATATTTT. This chain joins TRBV18 and TRBJ1-3; possibly TRBD1 for D (6 bases). Trimming cost V 6 bases and J 4 bases, with 16 bases left between them. CDR3 length: 15 amino acids. In germline, CDR1 is KGHSH, CDR2 LQKENI. The full variable domain, rest sourced from reference TRBV18 and TRBJ1-3, is NAGVMQNPRHLVRRRGQEARLRCSPMKGHSHVYWYRQLPEEGLKFMVYLQKENIIDESGMPKERFSAEFPKEGPSILRIQQVVRGDSAAYFCASSQSGDSGNTIYFGEGSWLTVV.

DNA for the CDR3: TGTGCCAGCTCACAGGGACAGGGAATCTACAATGAGCAGTTCTTC. It specifies CASSQGQGIYNEQFF. J is TRBJ2-1 and V is TRBV18; TRBD1 matches at 9 bases. The length of the CDR3 is 15 residues. Per the germline V gene, CDR1 is KGHSH and CDR2 is LQKENI. V was pared by 4 bases and J by 3 bases, with 4 bases of the junction left unmatched.

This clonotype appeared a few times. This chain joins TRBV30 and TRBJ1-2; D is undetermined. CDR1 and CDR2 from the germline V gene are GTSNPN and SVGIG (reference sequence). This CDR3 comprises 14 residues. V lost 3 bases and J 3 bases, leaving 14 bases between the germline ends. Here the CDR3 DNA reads TGTGCCTGGAGGAAAGGAGAACAGTACTATGGCTACACCTTC. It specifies CAWRKGEQYYGYTF.

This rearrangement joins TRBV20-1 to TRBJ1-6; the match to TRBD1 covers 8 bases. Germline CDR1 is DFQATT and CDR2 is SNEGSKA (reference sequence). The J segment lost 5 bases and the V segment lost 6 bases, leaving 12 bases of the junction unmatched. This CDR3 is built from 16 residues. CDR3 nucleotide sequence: TGCAGTGCCCCCGACAGGGGCAGAGGCAATAATTCACCCCTCCACTTT. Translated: CSAPDRGRGNNSPLHF.

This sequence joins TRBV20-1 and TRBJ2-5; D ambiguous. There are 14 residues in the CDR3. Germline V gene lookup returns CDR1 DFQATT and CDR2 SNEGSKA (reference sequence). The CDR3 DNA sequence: TGCAGCTCCATTGCTCAAGCGTACCAAGAGACCCAGTACTTC. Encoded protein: CSSIAQAYQETQYF.

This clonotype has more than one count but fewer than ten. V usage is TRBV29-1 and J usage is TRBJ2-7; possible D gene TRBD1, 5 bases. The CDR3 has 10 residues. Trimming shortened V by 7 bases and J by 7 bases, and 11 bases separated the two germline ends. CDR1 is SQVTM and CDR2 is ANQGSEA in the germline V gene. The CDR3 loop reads CSAPAGEQYF. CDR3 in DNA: TGCAGCGCACCAGCAGGGGAGCAGTACTTC.

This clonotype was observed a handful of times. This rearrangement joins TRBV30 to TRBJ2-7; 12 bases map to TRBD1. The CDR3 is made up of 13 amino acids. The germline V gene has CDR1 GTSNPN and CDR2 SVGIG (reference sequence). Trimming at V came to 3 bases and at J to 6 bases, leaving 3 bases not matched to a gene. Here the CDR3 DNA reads TGTGCCTGGAGGGGACAGGGGGCAGGCGAGCAGTACTTC. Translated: CAWRGQGAGEQYF. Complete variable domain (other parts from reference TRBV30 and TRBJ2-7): SQTIHQWPATLVQPVGSPLSLECTVEGTSNPNLYWYRQAAGRGLQLLFYSVGIGQISSEVPQNLSASRPQDRQFILSSKKLLLSDSGFYLCAWRGQGAGEQYFGPGTRLTVT.

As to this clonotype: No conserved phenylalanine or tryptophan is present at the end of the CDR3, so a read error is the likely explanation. CDR3: CASSLDRGGYTL. CDR3 in DNA: TGTGCCAGCAGCTTAGATAGAGGAGGCTACACCCTC. The chain couples TRBV7-6 to TRBJ1-2; D is undetermined. This CDR3 comprises 12 residues. Germline CDR1 and CDR2: SGHVS and FNYEAQ. V was cut by 1 base and J by 8 bases, with 8 bases left in between.

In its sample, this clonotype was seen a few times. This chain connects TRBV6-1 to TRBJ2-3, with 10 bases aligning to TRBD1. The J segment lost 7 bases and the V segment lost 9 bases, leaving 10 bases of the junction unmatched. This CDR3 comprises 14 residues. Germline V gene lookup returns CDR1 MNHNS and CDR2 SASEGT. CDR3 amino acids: CARGDRGRLYTQYF. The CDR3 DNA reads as TGTGCCAGAGGAGACAGGGGGCGTCTTTATACGCAGTATTTT.

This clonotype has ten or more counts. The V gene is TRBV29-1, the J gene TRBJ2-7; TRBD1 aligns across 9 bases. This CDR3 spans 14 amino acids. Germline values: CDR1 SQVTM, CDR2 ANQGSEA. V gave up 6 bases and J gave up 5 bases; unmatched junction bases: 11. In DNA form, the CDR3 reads TGCAGCGTGTCTCCGGGACAGGGACGAAACGAGCAGTACTTC. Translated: CSVSPGQGRNEQYF.